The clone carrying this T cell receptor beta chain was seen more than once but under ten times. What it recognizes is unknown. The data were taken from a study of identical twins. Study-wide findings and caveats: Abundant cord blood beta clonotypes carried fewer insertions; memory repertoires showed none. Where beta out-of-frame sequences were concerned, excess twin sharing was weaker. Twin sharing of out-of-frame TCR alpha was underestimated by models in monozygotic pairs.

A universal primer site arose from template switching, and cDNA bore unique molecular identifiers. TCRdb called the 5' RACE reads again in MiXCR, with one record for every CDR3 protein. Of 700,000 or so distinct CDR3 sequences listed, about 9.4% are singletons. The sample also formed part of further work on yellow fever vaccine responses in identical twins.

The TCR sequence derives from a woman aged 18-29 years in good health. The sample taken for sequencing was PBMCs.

The CDR3 sequence: CASSLDRSVLWQYF. The CDR3 coding sequence is TGTGCCAGCAGTTTGGATCGGTCGGTTCTGTGGCAGTACTTC. The V and J genes are TRBV6-2 or TRBV6-3 and TRBJ2-7; D is uncertain. Germline V lookup: CDR1 MNHEY, CDR2 SVGEGT. V was clipped by 4 bases and J by 9 bases, with 19 bases between them. This CDR3 comprises 14 residues.